This T cell receptor beta chain came from a study of T cell repertoires in ileal Crohn's disease. Study summary: About half received postoperative treatment, about a dozen with thiopurines and around 18 anti-TNF. General study findings and limits: Clonal expansions were more frequent in active smokers than non-smokers at surgery. Endoscopic recurrence occurred in every patient whose clonality exceeded 26.8%.

Generated by immunoSEQ multiplex PCR, the TCRdb table keeps only in-frame clones and is missing some. The sample contains more than 5,500 clones, approximately 80% of which appear only once. To note about this clone: Its target is not known.

This TCR came from an adult with Crohn's disease. Sequencing input: ileal tissue.

The CDR3 here is CASSRAGASYEQYF. The CDR3 DNA is TGTGCCAGCAGCCGAGCGGGAGCCTCCTACGAGCAGTACTTC. The chain employs TRBV5-4 and TRBJ2-7; TRBD2 matches at 8 bases. V lost 4 bases and J lost 0; bases outside the gene matches: 3. Germline V CDR1 and CDR2: SGHNT, YYREEE (reference sequence). The CDR3 spans 14 residues.